These 31 T cell receptor beta chains originate from one sample sequenced in a study of blood T cell repertoires in COVID-19. The method was immunoSEQ multiplex PCR; TCRdb's version includes in-frame clones alone and lacks a portion of them. The sample includes about 62,000 clones, around 89% seen only once; the top ten take 15% to 20%. Input material: peripheral blood. These receptors all stem from a woman in her sixties with COVID-19, enrolled during active disease.

V and J are TRBV6-6 and TRBJ2-5, with a tentative D call TRBD2 (7 bases). The ends were cut back, 4 bases at V and 4 bases at J, with 10 bases in the middle. Germline V gene lookup returns CDR1 MNHNY and CDR2 SVGAGI (reference sequence). The CDR3 totals 13 residues. The CDR3 region has the DNA TGTGCCAGCAGTTGGGGGGGCAGAGAGACCCAGTACTTC. Translating gives CASSWGGRETQYF.

This chain connects TRBV19 to TRBJ2-7; D is unresolved. Deletions cut 3 bases from V and 0 bases from J, with 12 bases between. Germline V gene data show CDR1 as LNHDA and CDR2 as SQIVND (reference sequence). The CDR3 has 15 amino acids. CDR3 region: CASSMSPTGSYEQYF. Written as DNA, the CDR3 is TGTGCCAGTAGTATGTCCCCGACTGGCTCCTACGAGCAGTACTTC. The full variable domain, rest sourced from reference TRBV19 and TRBJ2-7, is DGGITQSPKYLFRKEGQNVTLSCEQNLNHDAMYWYRQDPGQGLRLIYYSQIVNDFQKGDIAEGYSVSREKKESFPLTVTSAQKNPTAFYLCASSMSPTGSYEQYFGPGTRLTVT.

This clone was observed once. The CDR3 bases are TGTGCCAGCAGTGTAGGGACTAGCGGCTCCTACGAGCAGTACTTC. It encodes CASSVGTSGSYEQYF. J is TRBJ2-7 and V is TRBV6-4, with 11 nucleotides matching TRBD2. CDR3 length: 15 residues. The germline CDR1 and CDR2 sequences are MRHNA and SNTAGT. J lost 0 bases, V lost 4 bases, and 2 bases had no gene match.

The V gene is TRBV10-3, the J gene TRBJ1-2; 7 bases fit TRBD1. The CDR3 covers 14 residues. V trimming: 5 bases; J trimming: 4 bases; junction bases outside the gene matches: 7. Germline V gene sequence: CDR1 ENHRY, CDR2 SYGVKD. The CDR3 region has the DNA TGTGCCATCAGTCTACAGGGGTTGGGCTATGGCTACACCTTC. This translates into CAISLQGLGYGYTF.

V is TRBV6-4 and J is TRBJ2-1, with TRBD2 matching over 13 bases. J lost 13 bases, V lost 5 bases, and 8 bases had no gene match. Germline values: CDR1 MRHNA, CDR2 SNTAGT. The CDR3 runs 14 residues. The CDR3 DNA reads TGTGCCAGCAGTTATTCCGGACTAGCGGGAGACCAGTTCTTC. Protein sequence: CASSYSGLAGDQFF.

The chain combines TRBV6-6 with TRBJ2-7; 7 nucleotides agree with TRBD2. The CDR3 totals 14 residues. The J segment lost 0 bases and the V segment lost 8 bases, leaving 7 bases of the junction unmatched. Germline lookup yields CDR1 MNHNY and CDR2 SVGAGI (reference sequence). DNA for the CDR3: TGTGCCAGCTTCGGGACTACAAGCTCCTACGAGCAGTACTTC. Translated, it gives CASFGTTSSYEQYF.

V is TRBV28 and J is TRBJ1-6; 9 bases map to TRBD1. The CDR3 runs to 16 residues. Per the germline V gene, CDR1 is MDHEN and CDR2 is SYDVKM. Trimming cost V 5 bases and J 7 bases; bases outside gene matches: 9. The CDR3 here is CASSAPGQGLNSPLHF. The CDR3 nucleotides read TGTGCCAGCAGTGCGCCGGGACAGGGATTAAATTCACCCCTCCACTTT.

The V gene is TRBV5-6, the J gene TRBJ1-2; the match to TRBD1 covers 9 bases. Trimming at V came to 4 bases and at J to 7 bases, leaving 8 bases not matched to a gene. The CDR3 covers 14 residues. Germline assignment: CDR1 SGHDT and CDR2 YYEEEE. The CDR3: CASSPGQGSIGYTF. The DNA of the CDR3 is TGTGCCAGCAGCCCTGGACAGGGGAGTATTGGCTACACCTTC. The whole variable domain, filled in from reference TRBV5-6 and TRBJ1-2, reads DAGVTQSPTHLIKTRGQQVTLRCSPKSGHDTVSWYQQALGQGPQFIFQYYEEEERQRGNFPDRFSGHQFPNYSSELNVNALLLGDSALYLCASSPGQGSIGYTFGSGTRLTVV.

V and J are TRBV6-4 and TRBJ1-2, with TRBD1 identical over 7 bases. Germline loops: CDR1 MRHNA, CDR2 SNTAGT. V dropped 10 bases and J dropped 4; count of bases not matched to a gene: 12. This CDR3 spans 14 amino acids. CDR3 protein: CAIHPGQDGYGYTF. The CDR3 coding sequence is TGTGCCATCCACCCAGGACAGGACGGCTATGGCTACACCTTC.

The chain links TRBV21-1 to TRBJ1-1. TRBV21-1 is annotated as a pseudogene. The CDR3 has 12 amino acids. The CDR3 bases are TGTGCCAGCAGCCGAAGGATCGGGGAAGCTTTCTTT. Its protein product is CASSRRIGEAFF.

The chain couples TRBV19 to TRBJ2-1, with D possibly TRBD1 on 5 matching bases. Trimming took 1 base from V and 7 from J, leaving 14 bases between them. The CDR3 is made up of 15 amino acids. Per the germline V gene, CDR1 is LNHDA and CDR2 is SQIVND (reference sequence). The CDR3 DNA reads TGTGCCAGTAGTATAGCCCCAGGGAAGGGTAATGAGCAGTTCTTC. Translating gives CASSIAPGKGNEQFF.

V gene TRBV24-1 combines with J gene TRBJ2-1, with TRBD2 as a possible D gene (5 bases). Germline V gene data show CDR1 as KGHDR and CDR2 as SFDVKD. Trimming removed 6 bases at V and 14 bases at J, with 13 bases between. The CDR3 consists of 11 residues. CDR3 sequence reads: CATSLASVKFF. The CDR3 region has the DNA TGTGCCACCAGTTTAGCGTCCGTGAAGTTCTTC.

This sequence joins TRBV3-1 (or the pseudogene TRBV3-2) and TRBJ2-2; the match to TRBD2 covers 7 bases. The V segment lost 0 bases and the J segment 4 bases; nucleotides outside the gene matches: 11. Germline loops: CDR1 LGHDT, CDR2 YNNKEL (reference sequence). The CDR3 is made up of 18 amino acids. In DNA form, the CDR3 reads TGTGCCAGCAGCCAAGATCGTAGGCGGGAGCGGGCCACCGGGGAGCTGTTTTTT. Its protein is CASSQDRRRERATGELFF.

The chain employs TRBV28 and TRBJ1-2, with 9 positions matching TRBD1. Germline values: CDR1 MDHEN, CDR2 SYDVKM. The junction had 10 bases not matched to a gene; V was cut back by 6 bases and J by 5 bases. CDR3 length: 15 residues. CDR3 sequence (DNA): TGTGCCAGCAGACCATCTGGGACAGGGTGGTATGGCTACACCTTC. This translates into CASRPSGTGWYGYTF.

The chain employs TRBV5-4 and TRBJ2-7, with D maybe TRBD1 (5 bases). This CDR3 region has 13 residues. CDR1 is SGHNT and CDR2 is YYREEE in the germline V gene (reference sequence). Trimming cost V 4 bases and J 4 bases, with 12 bases left between them. This CDR3 reads CASSQQGVYEQYF. CDR3 coding DNA: TGTGCCAGCAGCCAGCAGGGTGTGTACGAGCAGTACTTC.

This chain uses TRBV7-2 with TRBJ2-1; D not certain. Deletions cut 3 bases from V and 0 bases from J, with 6 bases between. In germline, CDR1 is SGHTA, CDR2 FQGNSA. The CDR3 extends over 14 amino acids. The CDR3 region has the DNA TGTGCCAGCAGCTTGACGGGCTCCTACAATGAGCAGTTCTTC. Translated, it gives CASSLTGSYNEQFF.

V usage is TRBV4-3 and J usage is TRBJ1-2; D possibly corresponds to TRBD1 (6 bases). Trimming cost V 0 bases and J 9 bases, with 26 bases left between them. The germline V gene has CDR1 LGHNA and CDR2 YSLEER. The CDR3 contains 18 residues. CDR3 in amino acids: CASSQEQGSVTHAVSYTF. The CDR3 DNA sequence: TGCGCCAGCAGCCAAGAACAGGGAAGTGTAACCCACGCGGTTAGCTACACCTTC.

The chain joins TRBV7-6 to TRBJ2-1, with 11 bases lining up with TRBD2. With 2 bases clipped from V and 0 bases from J, the junction kept 9 bases outside the gene matches. CDR1 and CDR2 from the germline V gene are SGHVS and FNYEAQ. This CDR3 region has 19 residues. CDR3 DNA: TGTGCCAGCAGCTTATCCCAACTAGCGGGAGAGTTCTCCTACAATGAGCAGTTCTTC. It translates to CASSLSQLAGEFSYNEQFF.

The V and J genes are TRBV24-1 and TRBJ1-2; D is uncertain. Germline CDR1 and CDR2: KGHDR and SFDVKD. Trimming took off 4 bases at V and 2 bases at J, with 10 bases between the two ends. The length of the CDR3 is 14 residues. The CDR3, as DNA: TGTGCCACCAGTGACGTTAGAGAAAACTATGGCTACACCTTC. Its protein product is CATSDVRENYGYTF.

The chain uses TRBV21-1 and TRBJ2-7; the table assigns TRBD1, which was not confirmed against the DNA. TRBV21-1 is a pseudogene. This CDR3 comprises 18 residues. This CDR3 reads CASSKLGRGAVRFAEQYF. CDR3 DNA: TGTGCCAGCAGCAAATTAGGCAGGGGGGCGGTCCGCTTTGCCGAGCAGTACTTC.

This chain links TRBV7-9 with TRBJ2-3; TRBD2 matches at 10 bases. The V and J ends lost 0 bases and 1 base, in that order; junction bases with no gene match: 4. In germline, CDR1 is SEHNR, CDR2 FQNEAQ (reference sequence). This CDR3 contains 17 residues. CDR3 DNA sequence: TGTGCCAGCAGCTTAGCCTCCGGACTAGCGGGCACAGATACGCAGTATTTT. It is translated as CASSLASGLAGTDTQYF.

The chain uses TRBV6-2 or TRBV6-3 and TRBJ2-3, with 7 nucleotides matching TRBD2. The CDR3 loop spans 18 amino acids. Germline CDR1 is MNHEY and CDR2 is SVGEGT. V was clipped by 3 bases and J by 2 bases; unmatched bases: 14. In nucleotides, the CDR3 is TGTGCCAGCAGTTATGCGGCGGGGAGGGCCCGGAACACAGATACGCAGTATTTT. It yields the protein CASSYAAGRARNTDTQYF.

This chain joins TRBV28 and TRBJ2-3; D is perhaps TRBD1 (5 bases). The CDR3 spans 11 residues. The germline gives CDR1 MDHEN, CDR2 SYDVKM. V lost 6 bases and J 6 bases, leaving 7 bases between the germline ends. The CDR3 region has the DNA TGTGCCAGCAGAAGGGGCGATACGCAGTATTTT. It translates to CASRRGDTQYF.

This clone appeared a single time. The chain employs TRBV11-3 and TRBJ2-2, with D hard to call. The CDR3 extends over 16 amino acids. Trimming left V 1 base short and J 4 bases short, with 13 bases between. CDR1 is SGHNT, CDR2 YENEEA, per germline. CDR3 coding DNA: TGTGCCAGCAGCTTAGGACAACGAAGTCTCACCGGGGAGCTGTTTTTT. It encodes CASSLGQRSLTGELFF.

This chain connects TRBV6-5 to TRBJ1-1; D may be TRBD1 (5 bases). In germline, CDR1 is MNHEY, CDR2 SVGAGI. Trimming shortened V by 2 bases and J by 6 bases, and 13 bases separated the two germline ends. The CDR3 totals 14 residues. The CDR3 region is CASSYRRTRAEAFF. CDR3 bases: TGTGCCAGCAGTTACAGGCGGACCAGGGCTGAAGCTTTCTTT.

CDR3 amino acids: CASSIGMAENRRYTF. The DNA of the CDR3 is TGTGCCAGTAGTATAGGAATGGCGGAAAATCGTCGTTACACCTTC. V gene TRBV19 combines with J gene TRBJ1-2; no reliable D call. This CDR3 is 15 amino acids long. Germline values: CDR1 LNHDA, CDR2 SQIVND (reference sequence). The ends were cut back, 1 base at V and 11 bases at J, with 20 bases in the middle.

The rearrangement uses TRBV14 and TRBJ1-2, with TRBD1 as a possible D gene (5 bases). V lost 1 base to trimming and J lost 7 bases, with 13 bases between them. The CDR3 runs to 14 residues. Germline V CDR1 and CDR2: SGHDN, FVKESK. In DNA, the CDR3 is TGTGCCAGCAGCCAAGTGTCAGGGCCGGCTGGCTACACCTTC. This sequence encodes CASSQVSGPAGYTF.

The chain links TRBV5-1 to TRBJ2-2; TRBD1 agrees at 7 bases. This CDR3 contains 15 residues. From germline, CDR1 is SGHRS and CDR2 YFSETQ. V lost 4 bases to trimming and J lost 5 bases; unmatched junction nucleotides: 8. The CDR3: CASSLTGTVTGELFF. As DNA, the CDR3 is TGCGCCAGCAGCCTAACCGGGACAGTAACCGGGGAGCTGTTTTTT. The variable domain in full, completed from reference TRBV5-1 and TRBJ2-2, reads KAGVTQTPRYLIKTRGQQVTLSCSPISGHRSVSWYQQTPGQGLQFLFEYFSETQRNKGNFPGRFSGRQFSNSRSEMNVSTLELGDSALYLCASSLTGTVTGELFFGEGSRLTVL.

The chain carries TRBV18 and TRBJ1-1; D ambiguous. The CDR3 loop spans 12 amino acids. Germline V gene data show CDR1 as KGHSH and CDR2 as LQKENI. The ends were cut back, 2 bases at V and 6 bases at J, with 7 bases in the middle. Here the CDR3 reads CASSPETPEAFF. The CDR3 DNA reads TGTGCCAGCTCACCAGAGACACCTGAAGCTTTCTTT.

V usage is TRBV27 and J usage is TRBJ2-2, with TRBD1 matching over 7 bases. The V segment lost 1 base and the J segment 4 bases; nucleotides outside the gene matches: 3. The CDR3 has 15 residues. Germline loops: CDR1 MNHEY, CDR2 SMNVEV (reference sequence). In DNA form, the CDR3 reads TGTGCCAGCAGTTTATTTGCAGGGGGCACCGGGGAGCTGTTTTTT. Translated, it gives CASSLFAGGTGELFF.

The rearrangement joins TRBV6-6 to TRBJ1-1; 7 positions match TRBD1. The V gene end was trimmed by 5 bases and the J gene end by 11 bases; junction bases not matched to a gene: 11. The CDR3 runs to 13 residues. CDR1 and CDR2 (germline): MNHNY, SVGAGI (reference sequence). The CDR3 DNA reads as TGTGCCAGCAGTCAGAAGAGACAGGGCAAGGCTTTCTTT. Its protein is CASSQKRQGKAFF.